The clone carrying this T cell receptor beta chain was detected once. CDR1 and CDR2 (germline): GTSNPN, SVGIG (reference sequence). Trimming cost V 0 bases and J 1 base, with 10 bases left between them. The CDR3 has 15 amino acids. This study enrolled people aged about 18 to 100 from under 25 US geographic areas. Among Cohort 3 donors, those recovered had two negative PCRs, clearance, or symptom resolution. This specimen comes from a study of blood T cell repertoires in COVID-19. Overall study context: COVID-19 samples collected from the United States, Italy and Spain covered acute and convalescent phases. Nucleic acid was either cDNA or gDNA, and it came from T cells, B-cell-depleted T cells, or PBMCs.

Method: immunoSEQ multiplex PCR; TCRdb's copy keeps in-frame clones and lacks some. The table shows 250,000 to 300,000 clones, with approximately 91% occurring only once. This receptor was identified in a woman aged 25-40 years who had recovered from COVID-19. The material sequenced was PBMCs or T cells enriched from blood (not recorded which). The V call is TRBV30, the J call TRBJ1-5; weak D call: TRBD1 (6 bases). CDR3 residues: CAWSVSGASNQPQHF. As DNA, the CDR3 is TGTGCCTGGAGTGTTTCAGGGGCGAGCAATCAGCCCCAGCATTTT.